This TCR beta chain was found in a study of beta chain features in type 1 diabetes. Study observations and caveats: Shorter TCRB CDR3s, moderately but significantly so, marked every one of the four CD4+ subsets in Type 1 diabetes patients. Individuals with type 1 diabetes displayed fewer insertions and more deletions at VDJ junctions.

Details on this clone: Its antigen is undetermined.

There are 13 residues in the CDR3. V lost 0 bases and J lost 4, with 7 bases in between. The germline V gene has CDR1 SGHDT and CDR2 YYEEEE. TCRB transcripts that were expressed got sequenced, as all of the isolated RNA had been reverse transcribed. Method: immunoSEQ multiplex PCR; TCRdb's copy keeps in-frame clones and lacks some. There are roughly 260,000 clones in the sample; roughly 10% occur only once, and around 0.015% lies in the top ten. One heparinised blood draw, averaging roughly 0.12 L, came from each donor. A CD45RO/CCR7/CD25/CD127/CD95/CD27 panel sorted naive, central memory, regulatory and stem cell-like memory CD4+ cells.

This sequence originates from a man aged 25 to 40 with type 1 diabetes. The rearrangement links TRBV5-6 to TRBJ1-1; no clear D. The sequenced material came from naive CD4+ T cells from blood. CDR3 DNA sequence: TGTGCCAGCAGCTTGGAGCGGGGCACTGAAGCTTTCTTT. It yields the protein CASSLERGTEAFF.